This entry describes one TCR beta chain. V lost 4 bases and J lost 3, with 15 bases in between. The CDR3 has 15 amino acids. CDR1 is SGHRS, CDR2 YFSETQ, per germline. The data originate from a study of blood T cell repertoires in COVID-19. Study-level information: T cells, B-cell-depleted T cells, or PBMCs provided the cDNA or gDNA that served as material.

Methods used by the authors: Researchers report that nucleated cell counts were estimated from reference gene primer amplification. Assay used: immunoSEQ multiplex PCR; TCRdb lists only in-frame clones, some missing. The V and J calls and clone size are taken from that table; D and trimming were inferred from the DNA. The sample records more than 150,000 clones, around 94% being singletons. Sample: peripheral blood. The receptor's source is a man aged 25-45 years with COVID-19, enrolled during active disease. The genes are TRBV5-1 and TRBJ2-3, with D tentatively TRBD2 (7 bases). CDR3 in DNA: TGCGCCAGCAGCGTTGGGGGGGCCCTGACAGATACGCAGTATTTT. Translating gives CASSVGGALTDTQYF. The variable domain in full, with the rest retrieved from reference TRBV5-1 and TRBJ2-3, is KAGVTQTPRYLIKTRGQQVTLSCSPISGHRSVSWYQQTPGQGLQFLFEYFSETQRNKGNFPGRFSGRQFSNSRSEMNVSTLELGDSALYLCASSVGGALTDTQYFGPGTRLTVL.